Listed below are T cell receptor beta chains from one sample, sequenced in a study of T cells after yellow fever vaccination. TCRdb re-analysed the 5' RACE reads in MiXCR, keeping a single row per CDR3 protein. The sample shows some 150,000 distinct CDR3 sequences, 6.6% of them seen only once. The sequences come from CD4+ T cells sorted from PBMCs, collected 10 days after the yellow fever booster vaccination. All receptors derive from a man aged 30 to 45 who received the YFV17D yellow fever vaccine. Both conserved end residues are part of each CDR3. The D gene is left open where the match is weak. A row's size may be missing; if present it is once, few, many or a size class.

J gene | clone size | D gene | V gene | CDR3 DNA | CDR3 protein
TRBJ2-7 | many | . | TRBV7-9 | TGTGCCAGCAGAAAGGGGGGGCAGACAGGAGAGCAGTACTTC | CASRKGGQTGEQYF
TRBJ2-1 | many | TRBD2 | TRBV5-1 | TGCGCCAGCAGCCCAATTAGCGGGAGGGGCTACAATGAGCAGTTCTTC | CASSPISGRGYNEQFF
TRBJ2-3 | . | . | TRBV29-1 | TGCAGCGCCCTTACGGGGGATACGCAGTATTTT | CSALTGDTQYF
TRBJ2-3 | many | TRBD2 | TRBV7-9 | TGTGCCAGCAGCGGGAGCGGGAGGACAGATACGCAGTATTTT | CASSGSGRTDTQYF
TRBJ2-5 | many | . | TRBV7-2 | TGTGCCAGCAGCTTAGGGCCTTCCTGGGAGACCCAGTACTTC | CASSLGPSWETQYF
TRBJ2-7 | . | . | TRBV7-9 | TGTGCCAGCAGCGCCCGACAGGGAGGCGAGCAGTACTTC | CASSARQGGEQYF
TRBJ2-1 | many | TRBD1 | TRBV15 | TGTGCCACCAGCAACGCCGGGACAGGGTCACGAGAGCAGTTCTTC | CATSNAGTGSREQFF
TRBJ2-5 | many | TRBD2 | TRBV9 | TGTGCCAGCAGTAGCCGACTAGCAAAAGAGACCCAGTACTTC | CASSSRLAKETQYF
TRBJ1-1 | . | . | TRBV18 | TGTGCCAGCTCCGGGACACAGACCTTGAACACTGAAGCTTTCTTT | CASSGTQTLNTEAFF
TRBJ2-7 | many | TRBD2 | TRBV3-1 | TGTGCCAGCAGCCCACTAGCGGGAGCGGACGAGCAGTACTTC | CASSPLAGADEQYF
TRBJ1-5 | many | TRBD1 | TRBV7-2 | TGTGCCAGCAGCTTAGGACCCGACAGGGGCGGCAATCAGCCCCAGCATTTT | CASSLGPDRGGNQPQHF
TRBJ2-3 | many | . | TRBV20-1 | TGCAGCCACTCGAGGCGACTAGAGGGGACAGATACGCAGTATTTT | CSHSRRLEGTDTQYF
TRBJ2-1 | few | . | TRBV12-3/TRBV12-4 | TGTGCCAGCAGTTTCGGGTCGTCTGTCGGGCAGTTCTTC | CASSFGSSVGQFF